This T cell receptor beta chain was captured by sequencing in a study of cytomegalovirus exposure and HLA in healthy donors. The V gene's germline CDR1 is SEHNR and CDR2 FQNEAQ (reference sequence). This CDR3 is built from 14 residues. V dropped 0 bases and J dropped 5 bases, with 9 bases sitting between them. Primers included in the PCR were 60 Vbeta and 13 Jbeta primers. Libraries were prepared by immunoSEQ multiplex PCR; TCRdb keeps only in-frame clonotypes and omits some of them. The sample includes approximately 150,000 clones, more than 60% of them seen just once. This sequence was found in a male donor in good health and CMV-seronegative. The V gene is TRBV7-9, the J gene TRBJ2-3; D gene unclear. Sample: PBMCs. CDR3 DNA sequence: TGTGCCAGCAGCTTAGCGCGACACTTAGATACGCAGTATTTT. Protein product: CASSLARHLDTQYF.